This T cell receptor beta chain was retrieved from a study of cytomegalovirus exposure and HLA in healthy donors. After removal of 5 bases from V and 5 bases from J, the junction contained 6 bases not matched to a gene. This CDR3 has 14 residues. The germline gives CDR1 SGHVS, CDR2 FNYEAQ. In the PCR, 60 Vbeta and 13 Jbeta primers were used. Profiling relied on immunoSEQ multiplex PCR, and the TCRdb table lists in-frame clones only, not all of them. The sample includes around 69,000 clones, 70% to 80% of them seen just once. Worth noting for this clone: Its antigen is still unknown.

Study outcomes and limitations: The majority of TCR sequences were rare, yet some public TCRs appeared in many donors. Later analysis identified 15,000 to 20,000 TCR beta sequences associated with HLA alleles, using a false discovery rate threshold of 0.05. Solely CMV serostatus was available to characterize immune exposure. A cluster of highly shared sequence variants was likely a sequencing artifact.

The V and J genes are TRBV7-6 and TRBJ2-3; 8 positions agree with TRBD2. This TCR was recovered from a woman aged 45 to 65 in good health and CMV-seropositive. Sequenced input: PBMCs. CDR3 protein: CASSTGLAIDTQYF. The CDR3 DNA sequence: TGTGCCAGCAGCACCGGACTAGCAATAGATACGCAGTATTTT.